This T cell receptor beta chain emerged from a study of blood T cell repertoires in COVID-19. The CDR3 has 15 residues. V lost 5 bases to trimming and J lost 0 bases; unmatched junction nucleotides: 2. Germline V CDR1 and CDR2: MNHEY, SVGAGI. Profiled with immunoSEQ multiplex PCR; TCRdb holds only in-frame clones, not every one. Seen here are a few hundred thousand clones, about 89% observed once, and the top ten hold 4.1%. Recruitment covered about two dozen US areas and drew participants whose ages spanned about 18 to 100 years. Participant-given clinical history determined each cohort assignment. Cohort 3 donors were reported recovered after two negative PCRs, clearance, or symptom resolution.

This TCR was sampled from a woman in her 30s who had recovered from COVID-19. Sequenced: PBMCs or T cells enriched from blood (not recorded which). The chain links TRBV6-5 to TRBJ2-3; TRBD1 matches 10 bases. DNA of the CDR3: TGTGCCAGCAGTCGACAGGGGGCGAGCACAGATACGCAGTATTTT. Translation gives CASSRQGASTDTQYF.